The 20 T cell receptor beta chains reported below all come from one sample, sequenced in a study of blood T cells in healthy people across ages. Alongside a J-beta primer mix, a sample-barcoded 5' primer served in a second PCR lasting about 7 to 12 cycles. Each CDR3 protein is one row after TCRdb ran MiXCR on the 5' RACE reads. The sample consists of 600,000 to 850,000 distinct CDR3 sequences, roughly two fifths of them appearing once. The sample taken for sequencing was blood. Source of these receptors: a woman aged 55-75 years in good health.

The rearrangement uses TRBV20-1 and TRBJ2-7; D uncertain. V lost 2 bases and J lost 6, with 8 bases in between. Germline lookup yields CDR1 DFQATT and CDR2 SNEGSKA (reference sequence). This CDR3 is 11 amino acids long. This chain's CDR3 is CSARQVGEQYF. The CDR3 DNA follows: TGCAGTGCTAGACAGGTCGGCGAGCAGTACTTC.

On this clonotype itself: One end of the junction is discordant with germline, which a read error may explain. The V gene is TRBV25-1, the J gene TRBJ2-4; TRBD1 might be the D (6 bases). The DNA end lines up better with TRBJ2-7; the J call may be wrong. The CDR3 consists of 18 residues. Germline V gene data show CDR1 as MGHDK and CDR2 as SYGVNS. The CDR3 protein is CASSELEAGENFSFEQYF. CDR3 sequence (DNA): TGTGCCAGCAGTGAATTGGAGGCAGGGGAGAACTTTTCCTTCGAGCAGTACTTC.

The chain carries TRBV25-1 and TRBJ1-5; no reliable D call. Germline CDR1 MGHDK, CDR2 SYGVNS. This CDR3 comprises 13 residues. V dropped 0 bases and J dropped 7 bases, with 7 bases sitting between them. The CDR3 sequence: CASSEYFGQPQHF. CDR3 nucleotides: TGTGCCAGCAGTGAATATTTTGGACAGCCCCAGCATTTT.

This rearrangement joins TRBV5-5 to TRBJ2-1; D remains unclear. CDR3 length: 15 amino acids. The germline V gene encodes CDR1 SGHKS and CDR2 YYEKEE (reference sequence). The V gene lost 1 base and the J gene lost 4 bases, with 12 bases spanning the gap. The CDR3: CASSLSRVWYNEQFF. CDR3 bases: TGTGCCAGCAGCTTGAGTAGGGTTTGGTACAATGAGCAGTTCTTC.

This clonotype has more than one count but fewer than ten. V is TRBV25-1 and J is TRBJ2-1; D remains unclear. Germline CDR1 reads MGHDK; CDR2 reads SYGVNS. The CDR3 has 13 residues. The V end was cut by 3 bases, the J end by 6 bases, with 9 bases between. As DNA, the CDR3 is TGTGCCAGCAGTGATGATCGGCGCAATGAGCAGTTCTTC. It codes for CASSDDRRNEQFF.

This clonotype was observed a handful of times. The chain joins TRBV20-1 to TRBJ1-2, with 8 bases that match TRBD1. Germline-derived CDR1 and CDR2 are DFQATT and SNEGSKA (reference sequence). Trimming at V came to 3 bases and at J to 8 bases, leaving 11 bases not matched to a gene. This CDR3 is 14 amino acids long. In DNA form, the CDR3 reads TGCAGTGCTAGGGCTCCGGACAGGGCTCAAGGCTACACCTTC. Its translation: CSARAPDRAQGYTF.

This clonotype was recorded at least ten times. The V call is TRBV29-1, the J call TRBJ2-5; the match to TRBD2 covers 9 bases. Germline CDR1 and CDR2: SQVTM and ANQGSEA. CDR3 length: 12 amino acids. The V and J ends lost 7 bases and 1 base, in that order; junction bases with no gene match: 1. This CDR3 reads CSASGVQETQYF. The CDR3 coding sequence is TGCAGCGCTAGCGGGGTCCAAGAGACCCAGTACTTC.

V is TRBV19 and J is TRBJ1-5, with a tentative D call TRBD1 (5 bases). V gave up 8 bases and J gave up 6 bases, with 17 bases separating them. The CDR3 runs 14 residues. Germline CDR1 LNHDA, CDR2 SQIVND (reference sequence). The CDR3 loop is CASLPGPRSQPQHF. The CDR3 DNA reads as TGTGCCAGTTTACCGGGACCCAGGAGTCAGCCCCAGCATTTT.

In its sample, this clonotype was seen many times. This chain uses TRBV28 with TRBJ2-7, with 11 nucleotides matching TRBD1. Germline values: CDR1 MDHEN, CDR2 SYDVKM. Trimming at V came to 7 bases and at J to 5 bases, leaving 10 bases not matched to a gene. The CDR3 runs to 15 residues. CDR3 in DNA: TGTGCCAGCACCCAGGCAGGACAGGGGGCGAACGAGCAGTACTTC. Its protein is CASTQAGQGANEQYF.

This clonotype was found a few times. This may arise from a read error, as a much more abundant clone is one base away. J is TRBJ2-3 and V is TRBV29-1; D may be TRBD2 (5 bases). The CDR3 is 11 residues long. The V gene's germline CDR1 is SQVTM and CDR2 ANQGSEA. V was shortened by 7 bases and J by 4 bases, with 9 bases between the two germline ends. The chain's CDR3 is CSGGGSDTQYF. The DNA of the CDR3 is TGCAGCGGTGGAGGTTCAGATACGCAGTATTTT.

This clonotype was detected only a few times. Possible read error: a much larger clone is one base away. The rearrangement joins TRBV24-1 to TRBJ2-5; D perhaps matches TRBD2 (6 bases). The germline V gene has CDR1 KGHDR and CDR2 SFDVKD. Trimming took off 4 bases at V and 13 bases at J, with 12 bases between the two ends. CDR3 length equals 11 residues. DNA of the CDR3: TGTGCCACCAGTGACCGGACTATTCGGTACTTC. Translation gives CATSDRTIRYF.

This clonotype occurred a few times. The chain recombines TRBV12-3 or TRBV12-4 with TRBJ1-4; D not certain. Trimming stripped 6 bases from V and 4 bases from J, with 12 bases between. The CDR3 runs to 14 residues. The CDR3 reads CASSTMDGNEKLFF. DNA for the CDR3: TGTGCCAGCAGCACCATGGATGGTAATGAAAAACTGTTTTTT.

About this clonotype: A much larger clonotype is one base distant, so this may be a read error. The rearrangement links TRBV5-1 to TRBJ2-3; D not resolved. The CDR3 covers 16 residues. Germline lookup yields CDR1 SGHRS and CDR2 YFSETQ. Deletions cut 2 bases from V and 0 bases from J, with 13 bases between. The CDR3 DNA reads TGCGCCAGCAGCTTTAACGATGTCCCTAGCACAGATACGCAGTATTTT. Translating gives CASSFNDVPSTDTQYF.

This clonotype was picked up a small number of times. The gene calls are TRBV20-1 and TRBJ2-5, with D maybe TRBD2 (5 bases). Germline V gene lookup returns CDR1 DFQATT and CDR2 SNEGSKA (reference sequence). The CDR3 extends over 12 amino acids. V was clipped by 0 bases and J by 11 bases, with 13 bases between them. CDR3 protein: CSARESQEAQYF. The DNA for the CDR3 is TGCAGTGCTAGAGAGTCGCAGGAGGCGCAGTACTTC.

The sample holds a few counts of this clonotype. The rearrangement uses TRBV27 and TRBJ2-5; 12 bases fit TRBD2. V dropped 7 bases and J dropped 2; count of bases not matched to a gene: 14. From germline, CDR1 is MNHEY and CDR2 SMNVEV (reference sequence). The CDR3 sequence is 18 residues long. CDR3 coding DNA: TGTGCCAGCACCCAACGGGGACTAGCGGGCACTGGACAAGAGACCCAGTACTTC. Translated, it gives CASTQRGLAGTGQETQYF.

This rearrangement joins TRBV12-3 or TRBV12-4 to TRBJ2-7; D is possibly TRBD1 or TRBD2 (5 bases each). Trimming removed 3 bases at V and 3 bases at J, with 24 bases between. The CDR3 runs 18 residues. The CDR3: CASSFGDGVLASLYEQYF. The CDR3, as DNA: TGTGCCAGCAGTTTTGGGGACGGGGTACTCGCCTCCCTCTACGAGCAGTACTTC.

The sample holds a few counts of this clonotype. This chain uses TRBV12-3 or TRBV12-4 with TRBJ2-3; D call uncertain. Trimming cost V 1 base and J 2 bases, with 10 bases left between them. The CDR3 is made up of 15 amino acids. The CDR3 protein is CASSLVRRLTDTQYF. In DNA form, the CDR3 reads TGTGCCAGCAGTTTAGTCCGCAGGCTCACAGATACGCAGTATTTT.

This clonotype was seen only a few times. The gene calls are TRBV18 and TRBJ1-5; D not certain. Germline-derived CDR1 and CDR2 are KGHSH and LQKENI. Trimming pared 3 bases from V and 6 bases from J, leaving 6 bases between. The CDR3 totals 12 residues. In DNA form, the CDR3 reads TGTGCCAGCTCACCGGCGGGTCAGCCCCAGCATTTT. This codes for CASSPAGQPQHF.

This clonotype was seen more than once but under ten times. The chain has TRBV10-3 and TRBJ2-1; 9 bases are a match to TRBD2. Germline V gene data show CDR1 as ENHRY and CDR2 as SYGVKD. The length of the CDR3 is 15 residues. V lost 6 bases, J lost 4 bases, and 7 bases stayed unmatched. CDR3 nucleotides: TGTGCCATCAGCTACTCTAGCGGGGATTACAATGAGCAGTTCTTC. Amino acids: CAISYSSGDYNEQFF.

This clonotype was seen ten or more times. V gene TRBV3-1 combines with J gene TRBJ1-2; tentatively, D is TRBD1 (6 bases). Germline V CDR1 and CDR2: LGHDT, YNNKEL (reference sequence). V gave up 1 base and J gave up 0 bases, with 6 bases separating them. This CDR3 region has 14 residues. The CDR3 loop reads CASSQGQANYGYTF. In DNA, the CDR3 is TGTGCCAGCAGCCAAGGACAGGCTAACTATGGCTACACCTTC.